The 24 T cell receptor beta chains in this list originate from one sample, sequenced in a study of CD8 T cells in Susac syndrome (dated by TCRdb to between 2018 and 2020). Receptor libraries were prepared by the immunoSEQ multiplex PCR assay. RNA was extracted with the RNeasy kit and roughly 0.45 to 1 ug was reverse transcribed using random hexamers. TCRdb reworked the public reads: Q25 trimming with fastp, MiXCR clone assembly, productive beta chains retained. Rows are combined by CDR3 protein, so each entry shows the most common genes and DNA. The sample profile shows 95,000 to 150,000 distinct CDR3 sequences; 94% of them were found once. Clones ranked in the top ten supply around 0.1% of the sample. The sample taken for sequencing was CD4+ T cells from PBMCs. Receptors were obtained from a human donor in good health.

This clonotype was seen a single time. CDR3 amino acids: CASSLIATGELFF. CDR3 in DNA: TGTGCCAGCAGTTTAATTGCCACCGGGGAGCTGTTTTTT. The chain uses TRBV12-3 or TRBV12-4 and TRBJ2-2; D is ambiguous. V lost 2 bases, J lost 4 bases, and 5 bases lay in between. The CDR3 runs to 13 residues.

This chain uses TRBV6-5 with TRBJ2-5, with D possibly matching TRBD1 (5 bases). The CDR3 runs 11 residues. V was trimmed by 5 bases and J by 5 bases, leaving 6 bases between them. Germline V gene lookup returns CDR1 MNHEY and CDR2 SVGAGI. CDR3 nucleotides: TGTGCCAGCAGTGGGGCTGAGACCCAGTACTTC. Translation gives CASSGAETQYF.

V usage is TRBV2 and J usage is TRBJ1-5; possibly TRBD1 for D (5 bases). The CDR3 is 13 residues long. Germline CDR1 reads SNHLY; CDR2 reads FYNNEI. The V and J ends lost 4 bases and 3 bases respectively, with 7 bases between them. For the CDR3, the DNA is TGTGCCAGCAGTGGACAGTACAATCAGCCCCAGCATTTT. Residues: CASSGQYNQPQHF. Combining the CDR3 with reference TRBV2 and TRBJ1-5 gives the whole variable domain EPEVTQTPSHQVTQMGQEVILRCVPISNHLYFYWYRQILGQKVEFLVSFYNNEISEKSEIFDDQFSVERPDGSNFTLKIRSTKLEDSAMYFCASSGQYNQPQHFGDGTRLSIL.

The chain carries TRBV4-3 and TRBJ2-2; tentative D call: TRBD2 (5 bases). This CDR3 region has 16 residues. CDR1 is LGHNA, CDR2 YSLEER, per germline. V shed 2 bases and J shed 2 bases, with 12 bases lying between them. Written as DNA, the CDR3 is TGCGCCAGCAGCCAACTTTACGGGATAAACACCGGGGAGCTGTTTTTT. The encoded protein is CASSQLYGINTGELFF.

DNA of the CDR3: TGTGCCAGCAGTCCCTTAGACACCGGGGAGCTGTTTTTT. Amino acids: CASSPLDTGELFF. The chain employs TRBV6-2 or TRBV6-3 and TRBJ2-2; D call uncertain. Looked up from germline, CDR1 is MNHEY and CDR2 is SVGEGT. CDR3 length equals 13 residues. Trimming removed 5 bases at V and 3 bases at J, with 7 bases between.

The chain has TRBV3-1 and TRBJ2-5, with D maybe TRBD2 (5 bases). The CDR3 is made up of 13 amino acids. V was shortened by 0 bases and J by 5 bases, with 7 bases between the two germline ends. Germline-derived CDR1 and CDR2 are LGHDT and YNNKEL (reference sequence). CDR3 in DNA: TGTGCCAGCAGCCAAGAACTAGATGAGACCCAGTACTTC. This gives the protein CASSQELDETQYF.

The chain combines TRBV3-1 with TRBJ2-1; D may be TRBD2 (6 bases). Germline lookup yields CDR1 LGHDT and CDR2 YNNKEL (reference sequence). The CDR3 is 13 amino acids. The V end lost 3 bases, the J end lost 7 bases, and 10 bases lay between the germline ends. This CDR3 is CASSQHGTNEQFF. As DNA, the CDR3 is TGTGCCAGCAGCCAGCACGGGACTAATGAGCAGTTCTTC.

The rearrangement links TRBV27 to TRBJ2-1; D is perhaps TRBD1 or TRBD2 (5 bases each). Per germline, CDR1 MNHEY and CDR2 SMNVEV (reference sequence). The length of the CDR3 is 15 residues. V was pared by 0 bases and J by 4 bases, with 10 bases between. This CDR3 is CASSLSGTGYNEQFF. In DNA, the CDR3 is TGTGCCAGCAGTTTATCGGGGACGGGATACAATGAGCAGTTCTTC.

V and J are TRBV9 and TRBJ2-2, with D maybe TRBD1 (7 bases). Germline V gene sequence: CDR1 SGDLS, CDR2 YYNGEE. The V end lost 4 bases, the J end lost 6 bases, and 19 bases lay between the germline ends. The CDR3 runs 16 residues. This CDR3 reads CASSSYQGGSSGELFF. The CDR3 region has the DNA TGTGCCAGCAGCTCTTACCAGGGGGGCTCCTCCGGGGAGCTGTTTTTT.

The chain recombines TRBV10-3 with TRBJ1-1; D remains ambiguous. CDR3 size: 13 residues. Trimming removed 3 bases from V and 1 base from J, with 6 bases in between. Germline lookup yields CDR1 ENHRY and CDR2 SYGVKD. The CDR3 DNA reads TGTGCCATCAGTGAAACGGGGAACACTGAAGCTTTCTTT. Translation: CAISETGNTEAFF.

This chain connects TRBV20-1 to TRBJ1-5; the D gene is possibly TRBD1 (5 bases). Trimming stripped 0 bases from V and 9 bases from J, with 18 bases between. Per germline, CDR1 DFQATT and CDR2 SNEGSKA (reference sequence). The length of the CDR3 is 15 residues. CDR3 coding DNA: TGCAGTGCTAGAGATTCGGTCGGGGGTATACGGCCCCAGCATTTT. This codes for CSARDSVGGIRPQHF.

The V call is TRBV2, the J call TRBJ2-1; TRBD1 is a possible D gene (5 bases). With 2 bases removed from V and 3 bases from J, the gap between germline ends came to 5 bases. This CDR3 spans 13 amino acids. The germline V gene has CDR1 SNHLY and CDR2 FYNNEI. The CDR3 nucleotides are TGTGCCAGCAGTGAACAGGGCTACAATGAGCAGTTCTTC. It translates to CASSEQGYNEQFF.

This clonotype occurred once. J is TRBJ2-5 and V is TRBV6-6; 10 positions match TRBD2. The CDR3 is made up of 13 amino acids. Germline CDR1 MNHNY, CDR2 SVGAGI (reference sequence). V gave up 5 bases and J gave up 5 bases; unmatched junction bases: 2. The DNA for the CDR3 is TGTGCCAGCAGTGGACTAGCGGTGGAGACCCAGTACTTC. Translated, it gives CASSGLAVETQYF.

In this sample, this clonotype turned up once. V is TRBV6-1 and J is TRBJ2-1; TRBD2 agrees at 12 bases. J lost 7 bases, V lost 8 bases, and 9 bases had no gene match. The CDR3 runs to 15 residues. The germline gives CDR1 MNHNS, CDR2 SASEGT. The chain's CDR3 is CASRLLAGGSNEQFF. The CDR3 DNA is TGTGCCAGCCGCCTCCTAGCGGGAGGGAGTAATGAGCAGTTCTTC.

The V and J genes are TRBV20-1 and TRBJ2-1, with D possibly TRBD2 on 5 matching bases. The CDR3 has 15 residues. Germline CDR1 and CDR2: DFQATT and SNEGSKA (reference sequence). V lost 3 bases and J lost 7, with 19 bases in between. CDR3 protein: CSASPMDWYPNEQFF. In DNA, the CDR3 is TGCAGTGCTAGTCCCATGGACTGGTACCCGAATGAGCAGTTCTTC.

The chain employs TRBV11-2 and TRBJ2-7; TRBD2 aligns across 9 bases. Germline trimming cut 1 base from V and 4 bases from J; bases unmatched to any gene: 5. CDR1 is SGHAT and CDR2 is FQNNGV in the germline V gene. CDR3 length equals 15 residues. The CDR3 here is CASSLVAGGPYEQYF. The CDR3 DNA follows: TGTGCCAGCAGCTTAGTGGCGGGAGGGCCTTACGAGCAGTACTTC.

There are a few counts of this clonotype. CDR3 nucleotide sequence: TGTGCCAGCAGCTTGAACAGGGGTCCCTACGAGCAGTACTTC. Translating it yields CASSLNRGPYEQYF. The chain links TRBV7-2 to TRBJ2-7; 7 nucleotides align to TRBD1. The germline V gene encodes CDR1 SGHTA and CDR2 FQGNSA. Trimming at V came to 3 bases and at J to 2 bases, leaving 4 bases not matched to a gene. The CDR3 is 14 residues long. Full variable domain (remainder filled in from reference TRBV7-2 and TRBJ2-7): GAGVSQSPSNKVTEKGKDVELRCDPISGHTALYWYRQSLGQGLEFLIYFQGNSAPDKSGLPSDRFSAERTGGSVSTLTIQRTQQEDSAVYLCASSLNRGPYEQYFGPGTRLTVT.

This clonotype was counted a single time. The V gene is TRBV24-1, the J gene TRBJ2-5; 10 bases match TRBD1. With 3 bases clipped from V and 5 bases from J, the junction kept 8 bases outside the gene matches. Germline CDR1 KGHDR, CDR2 SFDVKD. The CDR3 is 16 amino acids. The CDR3 protein is CATSDPGQGEGETQYF. The CDR3 bases are TGTGCCACCAGTGATCCCGGACAGGGGGAGGGTGAGACCCAGTACTTC.

The chain has TRBV19 and TRBJ1-5; TRBD1 is a possible D gene (6 bases). The V gene lost 6 bases and the J gene lost 3 bases, with 15 bases spanning the gap. Germline-derived CDR1 and CDR2 are LNHDA and SQIVND (reference sequence). The length of the CDR3 is 15 residues. The CDR3: CASSRGTGNNQPQHF. CDR3 sequence (DNA): TGTGCCAGTAGCCGGGGAACAGGGAACAATCAGCCCCAGCATTTT.

The rearrangement joins TRBV5-6 to TRBJ2-1; 11 bases agree with TRBD2. The CDR3 length is 18 residues. CDR1 and CDR2 (germline): SGHDT, YYEEEE. The junction had 17 bases not matched to a gene; V was cut back by 4 bases and J by 8 bases. The CDR3 region is CASSIFGTSGDLGDEQFF. In nucleotides, the CDR3 is TGTGCCAGCAGCATCTTCGGGACTAGCGGAGACCTTGGGGATGAGCAGTTCTTC.

The V call is TRBV3-1, the J call TRBJ2-7; D unclear. Germline assignment: CDR1 LGHDT and CDR2 YNNKEL (reference sequence). This CDR3 has 15 amino acids. Trimming stripped 2 bases from V and 5 bases from J, with 16 bases between. CDR3 nucleotide sequence: TGTGCCAGCAGCCAAATTAACGGAGAATGGAACGAGCAGTACTTC. It translates to CASSQINGEWNEQYF.

The chain has TRBV30 and TRBJ1-2, with 8 bases aligning to TRBD1. This CDR3 has 13 amino acids. Trimming took 3 bases from V and 8 from J; bases not matched to a gene: 8. The V gene's germline CDR1 is GTSNPN and CDR2 SVGIG (reference sequence). This CDR3 reads CAWSRQGPQGYTF. The CDR3, as DNA: TGTGCCTGGAGCAGACAGGGGCCCCAGGGCTACACCTTC. Complete variable domain (other parts from reference TRBV30 and TRBJ1-2): SQTIHQWPATLVQPVGSPLSLECTVEGTSNPNLYWYRQAAGRGLQLLFYSVGIGQISSEVPQNLSASRPQDRQFILSSKKLLLSDSGFYLCAWSRQGPQGYTFGSGTRLTVV.

The chain carries TRBV10-3 and TRBJ1-5; D is unclear. The germline V gene has CDR1 ENHRY and CDR2 SYGVKD. The CDR3 contains 15 residues. V shed 0 bases and J shed 1 base, with 7 bases lying between them. CDR3 in amino acids: CAISESLGSNQPQHF. The CDR3 DNA reads TGTGCCATCAGTGAGTCGTTGGGGAGCAATCAGCCCCAGCATTTT.

The sample holds one count of this clonotype. This rearrangement joins TRBV2 to TRBJ2-7; tentatively, D is TRBD1 (6 bases). Germline lookup yields CDR1 SNHLY and CDR2 FYNNEI. This CDR3 has 15 amino acids. V was pared by 11 bases and J by 4 bases, with 24 bases between. The CDR3, as DNA: TGTGCCGGTCGACAGGACCTCTCCGCCATATACGAGCAGTACTTC. Translating it yields CAGRQDLSAIYEQYF. Combining the CDR3 with reference TRBV2 and TRBJ2-7 gives the whole variable domain EPEVTQTPSHQVTQMGQEVILRCVPISNHLYFYWYRQILGQKVEFLVSFYNNEISEKSEIFDDQFSVERPDGSNFTLKIRSTKLEDSAMYFCAGRQDLSAIYEQYFGPGTRLTVT.